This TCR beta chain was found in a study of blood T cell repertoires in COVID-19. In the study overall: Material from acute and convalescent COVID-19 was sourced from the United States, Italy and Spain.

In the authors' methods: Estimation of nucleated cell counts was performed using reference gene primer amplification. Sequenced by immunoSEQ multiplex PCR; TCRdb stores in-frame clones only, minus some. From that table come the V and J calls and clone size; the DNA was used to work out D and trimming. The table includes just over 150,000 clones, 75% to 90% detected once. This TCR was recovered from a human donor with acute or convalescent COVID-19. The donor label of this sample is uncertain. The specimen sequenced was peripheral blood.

CDR3 residues: CATSRVTGLTGELFF. CDR3 nucleotides: TGTGCCACCAGCAGGGTCACAGGGCTGACCGGGGAGCTGTTTTTT. This chain uses TRBV15 with TRBJ2-2; weak D call: TRBD1 (6 bases). Germline lookup yields CDR1 LNHNV and CDR2 YYDKDF (reference sequence). Trimming shortened V by 3 bases and J by 5 bases, and 13 bases separated the two germline ends. The CDR3 runs to 15 residues. Using reference TRBV15 and TRBJ2-2 for the parts outside the CDR3, the full variable domain is DAMVIQNPRYQVTQFGKPVTLSCSQTLNHNVMYWYQQKSSQAPKLLFHYYDKDFNNEADTPDNFQSRRPNTSFCFLDIRSPGLGDTAMYLCATSRVTGLTGELFFGEGSRLTVL.